These T cell receptor beta chains were read from a single sample in a study of cytomegalovirus exposure and HLA in healthy donors. The protocol was immunoSEQ multiplex PCR, while the TCRdb copy is restricted to in-frame clones and leaves out a portion. The sample holds some 150,000 clones, 80% seen once. The source material was PBMCs. These receptors originate from a male donor in good health and CMV-seronegative. Each CDR3 is given without its conserved first and last residue.

ASSQDLTTHPSLH | TRBJ1-6 | TRBV4-3
ASGSQGALGYT | TRBJ1-2 | TRBV5-4
ASSRGVTNEKLF | TRBJ1-4 | TRBV19
ASSHRQSETQY | TRBJ2-5 | TRBV11-2
ASSATGDNEQF | TRBJ2-1 | TRBV7-2
ASSLGASSYNSPLH | TRBJ1-6 | TRBV5-1
ASSVGSSYNEQF | TRBJ2-1 | TRBV9
ASSVDRGRNYGYT | TRBJ1-2 | TRBV9
ASSTGYRGDEKLF | TRBJ1-4 | TRBV19
ASSAGQGISGANVLT | TRBJ2-6 | TRBV6-1
ASSLTDREGNTIY | TRBJ1-3 | TRBV6-1
ASSSYRGRGTGELF | TRBJ2-2 | TRBV11-1
ASSQELFPYEQY | TRBJ2-7 | TRBV4-2
ASSIVNSGTEAF | TRBJ1-1 | TRBV19
ASKPVDYGYT | TRBJ1-2 | TRBV2
ASSGYLTDREAF | TRBJ1-1 | TRBV2
ASNRDRSPHHGYT | TRBJ1-2 | TRBV2
ASSMGSFHQPQH | TRBJ1-5 | TRBV19
ASSRRELNTEAF | TRBJ1-1 | TRBV5-1
AFREQGQDTQY | TRBJ2-3 | TRBV30
ASSGRTDTYEQY | TRBJ2-7 | TRBV7-8
ASSQDRAYEQY | TRBJ2-7 | TRBV4-2
ASSVVNRRGEQF | TRBJ2-1 | TRBV9
ASSRLPGITGELF | TRBJ2-2 | TRBV7-2
ASSNTGGLGTEAF | TRBJ1-1 | TRBV5-1
ASSIQINTGELF | TRBJ2-2 | TRBV10-1
ASRAPLAGDRSPEQF | TRBJ2-1 | TRBV5-6
ASSPGTPNYGYT | TRBJ1-2 | TRBV28
ASSFTGSGQPQH | TRBJ1-5 | TRBV5-1
ASSAGQGRKAF | TRBJ1-1 | TRBV25-1
ASSVGSSGNTIY | TRBJ1-3 | TRBV7-2
ASSDKAGVGYNEQF | TRBJ2-1 | TRBV7-3
ASSPGSWDGYT | TRBJ1-2 | TRBV4-2
ASSPLNGRGTEAF | TRBJ1-1 | TRBV18
ASSYTGGTYGYT | TRBJ1-2 | TRBV6-5
AISESGTEAF | TRBJ1-1 | TRBV10-3
ASSIDRGMTPPLH | TRBJ1-6 | TRBV28
ASTPGGTDTQY | TRBJ2-3 | TRBV11-2
ASSSPTGGIYEQY | . | TRBV7-2
AWRPPPGQGNYEQY | TRBJ2-7 | TRBV30
ASSSPTDTLNTEAF | TRBJ1-1 | TRBV5-4
ASSRGAEAF | TRBJ1-1 | TRBV5-4
ASSLRGIESYT | TRBJ1-2 | TRBV7-2
ASSQDPGQGEKLF | TRBJ1-4 | TRBV4-1
ASSPNQGVQETQY | TRBJ2-5 | TRBV7-2
ASSLNTNSRTDTQY | TRBJ2-3 | TRBV27
ASSLAGGNEQF | TRBJ2-1 | TRBV5-1
ASSYRGGDQPQH | TRBJ1-5 | TRBV6-6
ASSLYHGYT | TRBJ1-2 | TRBV7-9
ASSPGDRALYGYT | TRBJ1-2 | TRBV28
ASSLVRGVWETQY | TRBJ2-5 | TRBV7-9